The T cell receptor (beta chain) described here comes from a study of blood T cells in healthy people across ages. Germline CDR1 SQVTM, CDR2 ANQGSEA. The length of the CDR3 is 13 residues. Through a sample-barcoded 5' primer and a J-beta primer mix, a second PCR was run for roughly 7 to 11 cycles. From each sample, at least 3 million paired-end reads containing CDR3 were obtained. TCRdb reprocessed the 5' RACE reads with MiXCR, giving one entry per CDR3 protein. The table records under 2,000,000 distinct CDR3 sequences, roughly 49% of them present only once. Sequencing was carried out using blood. This TCR was sampled from a woman between 40 and 55 years old in good health. The V gene is TRBV29-1, the J gene TRBJ2-3, with a possible D match to TRBD2 (6 bases). Written as DNA, the CDR3 is TGCAGTGGATCTAGCGTAACGACAGATACGCAGTATTTT. Amino acid sequence: CSGSSVTTDTQYF.